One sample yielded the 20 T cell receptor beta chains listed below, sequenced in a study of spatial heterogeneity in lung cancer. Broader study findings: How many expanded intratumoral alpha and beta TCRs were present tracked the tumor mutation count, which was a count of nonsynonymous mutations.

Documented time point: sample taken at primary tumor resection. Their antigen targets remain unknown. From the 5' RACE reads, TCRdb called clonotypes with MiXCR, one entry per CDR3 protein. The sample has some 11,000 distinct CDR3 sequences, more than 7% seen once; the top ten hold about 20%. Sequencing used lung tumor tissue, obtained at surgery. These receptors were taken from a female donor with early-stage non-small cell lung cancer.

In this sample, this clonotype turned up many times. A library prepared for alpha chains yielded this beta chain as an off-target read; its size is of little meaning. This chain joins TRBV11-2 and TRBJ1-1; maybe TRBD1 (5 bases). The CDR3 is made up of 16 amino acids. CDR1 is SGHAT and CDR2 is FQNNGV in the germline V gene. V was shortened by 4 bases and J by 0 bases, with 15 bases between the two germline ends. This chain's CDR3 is CASSSIGRGMNTEAFF. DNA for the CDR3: TGTGCCAGCAGCTCCATCGGCCGGGGCATGAACACTGAAGCTTTCTTT.

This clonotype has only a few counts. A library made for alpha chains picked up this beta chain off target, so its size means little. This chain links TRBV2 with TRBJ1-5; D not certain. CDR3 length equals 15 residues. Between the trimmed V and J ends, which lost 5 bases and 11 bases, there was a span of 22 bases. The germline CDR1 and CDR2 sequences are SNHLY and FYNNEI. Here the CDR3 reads CASSTTPPVDVAQHF. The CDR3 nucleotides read TGTGCCAGCAGTACGACCCCCCCGGTAGATGTGGCCCAGCATTTT.

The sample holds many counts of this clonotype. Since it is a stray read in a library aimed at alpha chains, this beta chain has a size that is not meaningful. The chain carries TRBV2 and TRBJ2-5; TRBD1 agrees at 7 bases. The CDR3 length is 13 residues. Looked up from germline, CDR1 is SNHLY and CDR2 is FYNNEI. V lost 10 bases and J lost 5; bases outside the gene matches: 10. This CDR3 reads CAKGGTGMETQYF. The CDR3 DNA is TGTGCCAAAGGGGGCACAGGGATGGAGACCCAGTACTTC.

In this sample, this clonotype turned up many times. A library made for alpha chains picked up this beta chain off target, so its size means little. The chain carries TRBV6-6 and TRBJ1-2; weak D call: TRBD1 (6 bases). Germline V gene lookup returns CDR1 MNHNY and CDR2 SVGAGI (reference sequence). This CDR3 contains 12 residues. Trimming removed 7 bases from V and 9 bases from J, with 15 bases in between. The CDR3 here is CASTEDRRSYTF. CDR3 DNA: TGTGCCAGCACCGAAGACAGGAGGAGCTACACCTTC.

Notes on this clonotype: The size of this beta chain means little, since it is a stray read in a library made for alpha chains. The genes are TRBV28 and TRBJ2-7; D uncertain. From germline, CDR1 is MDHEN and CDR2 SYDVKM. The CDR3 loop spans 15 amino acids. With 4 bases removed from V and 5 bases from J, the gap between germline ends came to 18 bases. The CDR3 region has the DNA TGTGCCAGCAGTTCCCCCCCCCCACGTCGAAACGAGCAGTACTTC. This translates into CASSSPPPRRNEQYF.

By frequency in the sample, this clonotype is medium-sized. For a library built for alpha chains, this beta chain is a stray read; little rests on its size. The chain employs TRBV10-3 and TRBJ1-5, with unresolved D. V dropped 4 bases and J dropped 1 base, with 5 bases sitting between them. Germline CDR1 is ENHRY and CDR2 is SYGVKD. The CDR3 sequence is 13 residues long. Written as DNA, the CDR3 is TGTGCCATCAGTGGTGGCAGCAATCAGCCCCAGCATTTT. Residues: CAISGGSNQPQHF.

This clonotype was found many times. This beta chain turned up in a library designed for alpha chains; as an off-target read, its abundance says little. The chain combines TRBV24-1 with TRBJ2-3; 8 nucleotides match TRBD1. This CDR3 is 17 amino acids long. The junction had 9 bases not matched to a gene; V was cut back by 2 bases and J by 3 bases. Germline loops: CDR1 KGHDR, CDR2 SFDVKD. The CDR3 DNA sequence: TGTGCCACCAGTGATTCCGTTCAGGGGGCAGTTACAGATACGCAGTATTTT. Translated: CATSDSVQGAVTDTQYF.

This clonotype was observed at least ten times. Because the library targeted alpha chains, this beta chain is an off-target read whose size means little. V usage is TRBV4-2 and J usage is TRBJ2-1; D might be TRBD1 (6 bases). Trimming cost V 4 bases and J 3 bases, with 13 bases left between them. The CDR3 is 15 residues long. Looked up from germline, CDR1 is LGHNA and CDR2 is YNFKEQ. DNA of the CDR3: TGTGCCAGCAGCCCCCGACAGGTAGGCTACAATGAGCAGTTCTTC. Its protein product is CASSPRQVGYNEQFF.

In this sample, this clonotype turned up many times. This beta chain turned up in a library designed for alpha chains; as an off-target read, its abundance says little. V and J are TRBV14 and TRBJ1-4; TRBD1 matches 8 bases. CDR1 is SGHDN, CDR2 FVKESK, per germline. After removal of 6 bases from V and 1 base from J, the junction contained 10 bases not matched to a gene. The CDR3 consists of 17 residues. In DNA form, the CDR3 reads TGTGCCAGCAGTCGTACAGGGGGGAGAAGAACTAATGAAAAACTGTTTTTT. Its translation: CASSRTGGRRTNEKLFF.

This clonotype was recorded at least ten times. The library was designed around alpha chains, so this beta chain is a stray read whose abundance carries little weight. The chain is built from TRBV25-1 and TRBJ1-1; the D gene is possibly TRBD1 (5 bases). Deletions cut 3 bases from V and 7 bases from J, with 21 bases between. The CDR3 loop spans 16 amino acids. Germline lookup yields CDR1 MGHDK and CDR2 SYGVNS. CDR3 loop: CASSEPRGGGYGEAFF. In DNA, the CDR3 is TGTGCCAGCAGTGAGCCACGAGGTGGGGGGTATGGTGAAGCTTTCTTT. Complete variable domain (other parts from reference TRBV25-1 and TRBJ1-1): EADIYQTPRYLVIGTGKKITLECSQTMGHDKMYWYQQDPGMELHLIHYSYGVNSTEKGDLSSESTVSRIRTEHFPLTLESARPSHTSQYLCASSEPRGGGYGEAFFGQGTRLTVV.

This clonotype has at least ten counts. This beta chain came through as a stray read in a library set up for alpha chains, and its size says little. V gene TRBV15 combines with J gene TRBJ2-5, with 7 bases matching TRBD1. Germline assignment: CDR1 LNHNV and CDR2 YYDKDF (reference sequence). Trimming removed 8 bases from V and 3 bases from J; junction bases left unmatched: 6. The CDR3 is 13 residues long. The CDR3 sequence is CATLRTGEETQYF. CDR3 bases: TGTGCCACCCTACGGACAGGAGAAGAGACCCAGTACTTC.

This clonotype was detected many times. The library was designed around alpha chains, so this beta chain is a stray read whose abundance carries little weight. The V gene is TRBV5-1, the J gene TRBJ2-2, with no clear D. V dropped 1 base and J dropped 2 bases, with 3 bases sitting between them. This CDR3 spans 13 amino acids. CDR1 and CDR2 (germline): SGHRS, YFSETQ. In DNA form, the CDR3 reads TGCGCCAGCAGCTTGTACAACACCGGGGAGCTGTTTTTT. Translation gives CASSLYNTGELFF. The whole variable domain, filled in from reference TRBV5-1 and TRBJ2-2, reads KAGVTQTPRYLIKTRGQQVTLSCSPISGHRSVSWYQQTPGQGLQFLFEYFSETQRNKGNFPGRFSGRQFSNSRSEMNVSTLELGDSALYLCASSLYNTGELFFGEGSRLTVL.

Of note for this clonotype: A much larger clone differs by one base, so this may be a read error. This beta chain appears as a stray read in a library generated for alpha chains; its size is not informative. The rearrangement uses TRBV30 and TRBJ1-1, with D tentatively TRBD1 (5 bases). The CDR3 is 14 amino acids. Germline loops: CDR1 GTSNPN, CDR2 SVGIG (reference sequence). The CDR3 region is CACYRGPMNTAAFF. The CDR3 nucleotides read TGTGCCTGCTATAGGGGACCTATGAACACTGCAGCTTTCTTT.

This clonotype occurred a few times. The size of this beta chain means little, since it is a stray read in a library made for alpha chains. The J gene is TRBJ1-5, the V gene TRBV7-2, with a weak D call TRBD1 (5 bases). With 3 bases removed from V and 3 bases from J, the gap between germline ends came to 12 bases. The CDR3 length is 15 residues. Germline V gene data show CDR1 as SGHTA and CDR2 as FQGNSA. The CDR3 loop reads CASSFGRGFNQPQHF. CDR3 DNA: TGTGCCAGCAGCTTCGGAAGGGGCTTCAATCAGCCCCAGCATTTT. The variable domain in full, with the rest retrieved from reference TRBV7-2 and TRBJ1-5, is GAGVSQSPSNKVTEKGKDVELRCDPISGHTALYWYRQSLGQGLEFLIYFQGNSAPDKSGLPSDRFSAERTGGSVSTLTIQRTQQEDSAVYLCASSFGRGFNQPQHFGDGTRLSIL.

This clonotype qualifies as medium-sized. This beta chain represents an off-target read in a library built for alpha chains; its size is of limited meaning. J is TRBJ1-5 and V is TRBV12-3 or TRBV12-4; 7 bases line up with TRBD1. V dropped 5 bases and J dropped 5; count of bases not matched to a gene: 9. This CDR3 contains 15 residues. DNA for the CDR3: TGTGCCAGCAGTCCCCCGGTTGACAGGGATCAGCCCCAGCATTTT. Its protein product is CASSPPVDRDQPQHF.

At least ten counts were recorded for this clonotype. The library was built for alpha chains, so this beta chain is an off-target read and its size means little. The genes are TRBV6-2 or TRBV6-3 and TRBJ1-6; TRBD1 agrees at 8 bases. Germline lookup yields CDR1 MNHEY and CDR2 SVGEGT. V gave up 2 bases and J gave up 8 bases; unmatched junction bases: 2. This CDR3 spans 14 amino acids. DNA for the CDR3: TGTGCCAGCAGTTACCAGGGGGCTGATTCACCCCTCCACTTT. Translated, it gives CASSYQGADSPLHF.

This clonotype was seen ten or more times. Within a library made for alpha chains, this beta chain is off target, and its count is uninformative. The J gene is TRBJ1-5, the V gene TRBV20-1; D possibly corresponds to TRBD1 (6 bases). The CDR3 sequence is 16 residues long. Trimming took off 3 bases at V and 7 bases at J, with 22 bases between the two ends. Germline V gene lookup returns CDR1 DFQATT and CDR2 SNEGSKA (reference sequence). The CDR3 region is CSARDSLTGGEQPQHF. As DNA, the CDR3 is TGCAGTGCTAGGGACAGTCTCACGGGCGGAGAGCAGCCCCAGCATTTT.

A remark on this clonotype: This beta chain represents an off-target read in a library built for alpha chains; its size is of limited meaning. Here the CDR3 DNA reads TGTGCCAGCAGCGCGGGGAACGAGCAGTACTTC. This sequence encodes CASSAGNEQYF. This chain joins TRBV9 and TRBJ2-7, with TRBD2 as a possible D gene (5 bases). V lost 3 bases and J 5 bases, leaving 6 bases between the germline ends. The CDR3 runs 11 residues. In germline, CDR1 is SGDLS, CDR2 YYNGEE.

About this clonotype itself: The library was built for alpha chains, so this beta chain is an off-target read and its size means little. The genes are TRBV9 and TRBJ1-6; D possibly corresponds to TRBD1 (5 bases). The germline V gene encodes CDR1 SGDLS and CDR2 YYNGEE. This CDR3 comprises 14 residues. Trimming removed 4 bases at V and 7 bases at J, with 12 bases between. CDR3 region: CASSKGTANSPLHF. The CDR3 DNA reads TGTGCCAGCAGCAAAGGGACCGCGAATTCACCCCTCCACTTT.

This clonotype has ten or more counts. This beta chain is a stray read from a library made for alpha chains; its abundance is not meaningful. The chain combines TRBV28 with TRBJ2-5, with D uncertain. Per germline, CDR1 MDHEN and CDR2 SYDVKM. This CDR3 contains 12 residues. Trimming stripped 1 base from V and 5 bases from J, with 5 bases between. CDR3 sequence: CASSLLRETQYF. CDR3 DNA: TGTGCCAGCAGTTTATTGAGGGAGACCCAGTACTTC.